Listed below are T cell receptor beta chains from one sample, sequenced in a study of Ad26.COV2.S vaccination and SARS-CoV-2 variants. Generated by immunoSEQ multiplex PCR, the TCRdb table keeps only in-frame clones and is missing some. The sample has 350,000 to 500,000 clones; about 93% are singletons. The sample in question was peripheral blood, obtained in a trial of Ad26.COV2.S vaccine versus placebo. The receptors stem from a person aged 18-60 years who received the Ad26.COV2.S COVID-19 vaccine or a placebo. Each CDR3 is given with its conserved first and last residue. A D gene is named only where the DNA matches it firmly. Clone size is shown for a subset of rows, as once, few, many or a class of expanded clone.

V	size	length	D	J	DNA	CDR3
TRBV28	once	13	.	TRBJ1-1	TGTGCCAGCAGTTTCAAGGGGCCGACTGAAGCTTTCTTT	CASSFKGPTEAFF
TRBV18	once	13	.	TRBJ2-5	TGTGCCAGCCATGGGACCCCCGGGGAGACCCAGTACTTC	CASHGTPGETQYF
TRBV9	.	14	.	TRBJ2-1	TGTGCCAGCAGCGTAGGGCCGGGTCTCGATGAGCAGTTCTTC	CASSVGPGLDEQFF
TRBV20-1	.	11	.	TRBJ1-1	TGCAGTGCTGGGCGTTACCTGGAAGCTTTCTTT	CSAGRYLEAFF
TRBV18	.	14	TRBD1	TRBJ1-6	TGTGCCAGCTCACCACCGCCCAGGGGGTCACCCCTCCACTTT	CASSPPPRGSPLHF
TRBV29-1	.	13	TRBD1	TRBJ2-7	TGCAGCGTTGAGCTGGACAGGGGCTACGAGCAGTACTTC	CSVELDRGYEQYF
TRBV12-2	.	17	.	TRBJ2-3	TGTGCAAGTCGCTTAGCTGTCTGCGGGAGCAGCACAGATACGCAGTATTTT	CASRLAVCGSSTDTQYF
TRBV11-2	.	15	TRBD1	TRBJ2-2	TGTGCCATCTTGGGCGACAGGGGGGAAACCGGGGAGCTGTTTTTT	CAILGDRGETGELFF
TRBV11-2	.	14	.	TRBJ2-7	TGTGCCAGCAGCCGTGACAGGGAGGCCCACGAGCAGTACTTC	CASSRDREAHEQYF
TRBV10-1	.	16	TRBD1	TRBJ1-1	TGCGCCAGCAGTGAGTCGGGGGACAGGGGATTCACTGAAGCTTTCTTT	CASSESGDRGFTEAFF
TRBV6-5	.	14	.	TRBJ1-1	TGTGCCACCAAGGTATCAGGGTTGAGCACTGAAGCTTTCTTT	CATKVSGLSTEAFF
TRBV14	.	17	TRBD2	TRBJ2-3	TGTGCCAGCAGCCAGGCTAGACTAGCGCGAAACACAGATACGCAGTATTTT	CASSQARLARNTDTQYF
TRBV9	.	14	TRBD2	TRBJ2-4	TGTGCCAGCAGCAGACTAGCGGGAATGAACATTCAGTACTTC	CASSRLAGMNIQYF
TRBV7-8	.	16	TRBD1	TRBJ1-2	TGTGCCAGCAGCTTAGCCTCAGGGGGCGGAAACTATGGCTACACCTTC	CASSLASGGGNYGYTF
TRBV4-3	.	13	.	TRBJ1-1	TGCGCCAGCAGCCAAGACAGGGCAGCAGAAGCTTTCTTT	CASSQDRAAEAFF
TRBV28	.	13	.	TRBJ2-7	TGTGCCAGCAGTTCAATAGGAGGGGGTGAGCAGTACTTC	CASSSIGGGEQYF
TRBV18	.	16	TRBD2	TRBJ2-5	TGTGCCAGCTCTCCCTCGCGACTAGCTGTGGGAGAGACCCAGTACTTC	CASSPSRLAVGETQYF
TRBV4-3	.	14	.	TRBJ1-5	TGCGCCAGCAGCCAAGATTTCGAGGGTCAGCCCCAGCATTTT	CASSQDFEGQPQHF
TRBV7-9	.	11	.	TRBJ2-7	TGTGCCAGCAGTCTTTCCTACGAGCAGTACTTC	CASSLSYEQYF
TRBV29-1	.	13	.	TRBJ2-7	TGCAGCGTTGGAGTTCGGGGATCCGGTGAGCAGTACTTC	CSVGVRGSGEQYF
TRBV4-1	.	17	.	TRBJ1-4	TGCGCCAGCAGCCAAGATCTTGGGGGGCTTCGAAGGGAAAAACTGTTTTTT	CASSQDLGGLRREKLFF
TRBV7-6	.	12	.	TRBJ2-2	TGTGCCAGCAGCCCGAACACCGGGGAGCTGTTTTTT	CASSPNTGELFF
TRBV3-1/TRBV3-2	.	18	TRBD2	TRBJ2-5	TGTGCCAGCAGCCAAGTGTTCGGAACTAGCGGAGGGGGAGAGACCCAGTACTTC	CASSQVFGTSGGGETQYF
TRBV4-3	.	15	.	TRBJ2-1	TGCGCCAGCAGCCATAGACAGGCCACGTACAATGAGCAGTTCTTC	CASSHRQATYNEQFF
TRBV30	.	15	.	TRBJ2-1	TGTGCCTGGAGTGTCGCTCCCGGCTCCTACAATGAGCAGTTCTTC	CAWSVAPGSYNEQFF
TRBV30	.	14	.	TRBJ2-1	TGTGCCTGGAGTCAGAAGCGGGTTTACAATGAGCAGTTCTTC	CAWSQKRVYNEQFF
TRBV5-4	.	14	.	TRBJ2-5	TGTGCCAGCAGCTCAGGACAGCCTGCTGAGACCCAGTACTTC	CASSSGQPAETQYF
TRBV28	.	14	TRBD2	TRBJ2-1	TGTGCCAGCAGAGAGCGGGAGGGTTACAATGAGCAGTTCTTC	CASREREGYNEQFF
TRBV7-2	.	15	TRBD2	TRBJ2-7	TGTGCCAGCAGCTTTTCAGCGGGAGGGCCTTACGAGCAGTACTTC	CASSFSAGGPYEQYF
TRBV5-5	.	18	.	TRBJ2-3	TGTGCCAGCAGCTTGAGTGGGGGGCGCGGGTACCATCCAGATACGCAGTATTTT	CASSLSGGRGYHPDTQYF
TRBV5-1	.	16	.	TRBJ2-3	TGCGCCAGCAGCTTGGCCTTGACACATAGCACAGATACGCAGTATTTT	CASSLALTHSTDTQYF
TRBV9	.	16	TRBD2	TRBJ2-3	TGTGCCAGCAGCCCACCCCGGACTAGCGGGCGAAATACGCAGTATTTT	CASSPPRTSGRNTQYF
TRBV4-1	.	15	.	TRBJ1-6	TGCGCCAGCAGCCAAGCAGGAGGGGGAGCTTCACCCCTCCACTTT	CASSQAGGGASPLHF
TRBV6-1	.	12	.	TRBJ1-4	TGTGCCAGCAGAAACAGTTTGGAAAAACTGTTTTTT	CASRNSLEKLFF
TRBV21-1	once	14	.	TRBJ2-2	TGTGCCAGCAGAGGCCAGGGGAACACCGGGGAGCTGTTTTTT	CASRGQGNTGELFF
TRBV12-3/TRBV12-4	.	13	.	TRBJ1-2	TGTGCCAGCAGTTTACGGGTAAACTATGGCTACACCTTC	CASSLRVNYGYTF
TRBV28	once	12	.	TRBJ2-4	TGTGCCAGCAGCCAAAATACTAGGGTTCTGTACTTC	CASSQNTRVLYF
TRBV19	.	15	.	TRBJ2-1	TGTGCCAGTAGTATAAAGGGAGATTCCTACAATGAGCAGTTCTTC	CASSIKGDSYNEQFF
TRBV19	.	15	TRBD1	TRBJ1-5	TGTGCCAGTAGTAACTGGGACAGGTCTTATCAGCCCCAGCATTTT	CASSNWDRSYQPQHF
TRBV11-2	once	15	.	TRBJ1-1	TGTGCCAGCAGCTTACGCGGACCGAGCGGGTCTGAAGCTTTCTTT	CASSLRGPSGSEAFF
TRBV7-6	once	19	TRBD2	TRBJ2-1	TGTGCCAGCAGCTCCTTTTGGGGGTTGGGCAGCGGGAGGGCCAATCGGCAGTTCTTC	CASSSFWGLGSGRANRQFF
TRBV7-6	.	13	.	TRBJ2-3	TGTGCCAGCAGCTTCGAGGCGGTGGATACGCAGTATTTT	CASSFEAVDTQYF
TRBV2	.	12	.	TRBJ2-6	TGTGCCAGCACGCCTGGGGCCAACGTCCTGACTTTC	CASTPGANVLTF
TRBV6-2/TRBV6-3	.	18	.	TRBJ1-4	TGTGCCAGCAGTTACCCGATGAAGGTAGTAGCGACTAATGAAAAACTGTTTTTT	CASSYPMKVVATNEKLFF
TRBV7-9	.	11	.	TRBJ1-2	TGTGCCAGCAGCTTAGGAGCAGGCTACACCTTC	CASSLGAGYTF
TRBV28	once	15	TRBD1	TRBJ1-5	TGTGCCAGCAGTTTCCCGAAGGGACAGGATATATCCCAGCATTTT	CASSFPKGQDISQHF
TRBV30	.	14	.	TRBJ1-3	TGTGCCTGGATGGAGGGCAACTCTGGAAACACCATATATTTT	CAWMEGNSGNTIYF
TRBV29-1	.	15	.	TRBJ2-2	TGCAGCGTTGCAGCCGGGACGGCAAACACCGGGGAGCTGTTTTTT	CSVAAGTANTGELFF
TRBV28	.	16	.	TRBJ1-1	TGTGCCAGCAGTTTATTTCTTGGGGGGGCTGACACTGAAGCTTTCTTT	CASSLFLGGADTEAFF
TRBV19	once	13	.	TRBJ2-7	TGTGCCAGTAGTATAGAGCTGTTACGCGAGCAGTACTTC	CASSIELLREQYF
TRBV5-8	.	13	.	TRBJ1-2	TGTGCCAGCAGCTTTCTGGGTCCCTATGGCTACACCTTC	CASSFLGPYGYTF
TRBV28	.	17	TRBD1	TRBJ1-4	TGTGCCAGCAGTGCCCGACAGGGACGGGGAGCTAATGAAAAACTGTTTTTT	CASSARQGRGANEKLFF
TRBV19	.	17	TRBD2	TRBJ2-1	TGTGCCAGTACCGCCGTCCCTAGCGGGACTTCCTACAATGAGCAGTTCTTC	CASTAVPSGTSYNEQFF